The rows below give T cell receptor beta chains drawn from one sample of a study of shared clonotypes between healthy human individuals. The assay was immunoSEQ multiplex PCR, and TCRdb's table has in-frame clones only and misses some. The sample records roughly 2,000,000 clones, approximately 94% being singletons. The sample consisted of naive CD8+ T cells sorted from blood. Receptors were obtained from a man between 18 and 29 years old in good health. The CDR3 runs from the conserved cysteine through the conserved F or W. D genes are given only for firm matches. Rows give clone size only sometimes, using once, few, many, or a class for an expanded clone.

j_gene: TRBJ2-7; d_gene: -; abundance: -; v_gene: TRBV29-1; CDR3nt: TGCAGCGTTGAAGATCACAGGGAAAGCGGCTACGAGCAGTACTTC; CDR3aa: CSVEDHRESGYEQYF
j_gene: TRBJ2-2; d_gene: TRBD2; abundance: -; v_gene: TRBV29-1; CDR3nt: TGCAGCGTTAGACTAGCGGGAGGGACCGGGGAGCTGTTTTTT; CDR3aa: CSVRLAGGTGELFF
j_gene: TRBJ1-1; d_gene: TRBD1; abundance: -; v_gene: TRBV30; CDR3nt: TGTGCCTGGAGTCAGACAGGGGACACTGAAGCTTTCTTT; CDR3aa: CAWSQTGDTEAFF
j_gene: TRBJ2-7; d_gene: -; abundance: -; v_gene: TRBV7-3; CDR3nt: TGTGCCAGCAGCTCCCTGGGGTCCGCCTACGAGCAGTACTTC; CDR3aa: CASSSLGSAYEQYF
j_gene: TRBJ2-3; d_gene: -; abundance: -; v_gene: TRBV10-1; CDR3nt: TGCGCCAGCAGTGAAGGAGGAGTGCCAGATACGCAGTATTTT; CDR3aa: CASSEGGVPDTQYF
j_gene: TRBJ1-5; d_gene: -; abundance: -; v_gene: TRBV4-1; CDR3nt: TGCGCCAGCAGCCAAGATGCCGGGGGGGATCAGCCCCAGCATTTT; CDR3aa: CASSQDAGGDQPQHF
j_gene: TRBJ2-5; d_gene: TRBD2; abundance: -; v_gene: TRBV30; CDR3nt: TGTGCCTGGAGTGTAGGCGGGAGCCAAGAGACCCAGTACTTC; CDR3aa: CAWSVGGSQETQYF
j_gene: TRBJ2-7; d_gene: -; abundance: -; v_gene: TRBV11-3; CDR3nt: TGTGCCAGCAGCTTAGCAGGAGGGCCCCTCGACGAGCAGTACTTC; CDR3aa: CASSLAGGPLDEQYF
j_gene: TRBJ1-3; d_gene: -; abundance: -; v_gene: TRBV6-5; CDR3nt: TGTGCCAGCAGTTACTCGTCAGGCTCTGGAAACACCATATATTTT; CDR3aa: CASSYSSGSGNTIYF
j_gene: TRBJ2-2; d_gene: TRBD1; abundance: -; v_gene: TRBV6-1; CDR3nt: TGTGCCAGCAGCCCCGGGACAGGGGGCCCCCTGTTTTTT; CDR3aa: CASSPGTGGPLFF
j_gene: TRBJ2-2; d_gene: -; abundance: -; v_gene: TRBV7-8; CDR3nt: TGTGCCAGCGACTATTTGAACACCGGGGAGCTGTTTTTT; CDR3aa: CASDYLNTGELFF
j_gene: TRBJ2-2; d_gene: TRBD1; abundance: -; v_gene: TRBV4-2; CDR3nt: TGTGCCAGCAGCCAAGAGGTGGCGACAGGGATCACCGGGGAGCTGTTTTTT; CDR3aa: CASSQEVATGITGELFF
j_gene: TRBJ2-3; d_gene: TRBD2; abundance: -; v_gene: TRBV5-1; CDR3nt: TGCGCCAGCAGCAATACACGGGAGGGCCAAGATACGCAGTATTTT; CDR3aa: CASSNTREGQDTQYF
j_gene: TRBJ2-7; d_gene: -; abundance: -; v_gene: TRBV13; CDR3nt: TGTGCCAGCACCCGAGGAGCGTTCTACGAGCAGTACTTC; CDR3aa: CASTRGAFYEQYF
j_gene: TRBJ1-3; d_gene: -; abundance: -; v_gene: TRBV30; CDR3nt: TGTGCCTGGAGTCGGCCGAGGGACATGAGCTCTGGAAACACCATATATTTT; CDR3aa: CAWSRPRDMSSGNTIYF
j_gene: TRBJ1-1; d_gene: TRBD1; abundance: once; v_gene: TRBV6-6; CDR3nt: TGTGCCAGCAGTTACCCGGGACAGGGCATGAACACTGAAGCTTTCTTT; CDR3aa: CASSYPGQGMNTEAFF
j_gene: TRBJ1-1; d_gene: -; abundance: -; v_gene: TRBV4-1; CDR3nt: TGCGCCAGCAGCCAAGGGGACGCCCCTGAAGCTTTCTTT; CDR3aa: CASSQGDAPEAFF
j_gene: TRBJ2-5; d_gene: -; abundance: -; v_gene: TRBV29-1; CDR3nt: TGCAGCGCCAAGACGGGTTTCGGAGAGACCCAGTACTTC; CDR3aa: CSAKTGFGETQYF
j_gene: TRBJ2-7; d_gene: TRBD1; abundance: -; v_gene: TRBV27; CDR3nt: TGTGCCAGCAGCTCAAATTGGGACAGACCTTACGAGCAGTACTTC; CDR3aa: CASSSNWDRPYEQYF
j_gene: TRBJ2-1; d_gene: -; abundance: -; v_gene: TRBV7-9; CDR3nt: TGTGCCAGCCGTAAAGGGGTCACCCAATGGGATGAGCAGTTCTTC; CDR3aa: CASRKGVTQWDEQFF
j_gene: TRBJ2-1; d_gene: -; abundance: -; v_gene: TRBV6-5; CDR3nt: TGTGCCAGCAGCGCCGGGACTGGATACAATGAGCAGTTCTTC; CDR3aa: CASSAGTGYNEQFF
j_gene: TRBJ2-3; d_gene: -; abundance: -; v_gene: TRBV4-1; CDR3nt: TGCGCCAGCAGCCAAGAGGGGGCTAGCGCCTATGGGGATACGCAGTATTTT; CDR3aa: CASSQEGASAYGDTQYF
j_gene: TRBJ1-6; d_gene: TRBD1; abundance: -; v_gene: TRBV13; CDR3nt: TGTGCCAGCAGCTTAGACCTCCAGGGGGGCGGTTCACCCCTCCACTTT; CDR3aa: CASSLDLQGGGSPLHF
j_gene: TRBJ2-2; d_gene: -; abundance: -; v_gene: TRBV4-1; CDR3nt: TGCGCCAGCAGCCAAGGGAGCTCGAGTACCCCCGACACCGGGGAGCTGTTTTTT; CDR3aa: CASSQGSSSTPDTGELFF
j_gene: TRBJ2-2; d_gene: -; abundance: once; v_gene: TRBV29-1; CDR3nt: TGCACCTATAGCGGGAACACCGGGGAGCTGTTTTTT; CDR3aa: CTYSGNTGELFF
j_gene: TRBJ1-6; d_gene: -; abundance: -; v_gene: TRBV7-8; CDR3nt: TGTGCCAGCAGCTTAGGGGCCAGGGGTAATTCACCCCTCCACTTT; CDR3aa: CASSLGARGNSPLHF
j_gene: TRBJ1-2; d_gene: -; abundance: -; v_gene: TRBV5-4; CDR3nt: TGTGCCAGCAGCTTGAGGGATAACTATGGCTACACCTTC; CDR3aa: CASSLRDNYGYTF
j_gene: TRBJ1-2; d_gene: -; abundance: -; v_gene: TRBV14; CDR3nt: TGTGCCAGCAGCCAAGATCTGGGGGGCTACCCCTATGGCTACACCTTC; CDR3aa: CASSQDLGGYPYGYTF
j_gene: TRBJ1-6; d_gene: -; abundance: -; v_gene: TRBV11-2; CDR3nt: TGTGCCAGCAGCTCCGGGCTCTCCTATAATTCACCCCTCCACTTT; CDR3aa: CASSSGLSYNSPLHF
j_gene: TRBJ2-1; d_gene: -; abundance: -; v_gene: TRBV7-9; CDR3nt: TGTGCCAGCAGCACCCAGTATTCGGGAGAAAACAATGAGCAGTTCTTC; CDR3aa: CASSTQYSGENNEQFF
j_gene: TRBJ1-5; d_gene: -; abundance: -; v_gene: TRBV4-1; CDR3nt: TGCGCCAGCAGCCAAGTGGCAGGGAGGGTAGATCAGCCCCAGCATTTT; CDR3aa: CASSQVAGRVDQPQHF
j_gene: TRBJ2-1; d_gene: -; abundance: once; v_gene: TRBV10-3; CDR3nt: TGTGCCATCAGGCCGGCAGGACCCCACAATGAGCAGTTCTTC; CDR3aa: CAIRPAGPHNEQFF
j_gene: TRBJ1-5; d_gene: -; abundance: -; v_gene: TRBV6-6; CDR3nt: TGTGCCAGCGGACCTGGGGCTTCAGGGCAGCCCCAGCATTTT; CDR3aa: CASGPGASGQPQHF
j_gene: TRBJ1-6; d_gene: -; abundance: -; v_gene: TRBV23-1; CDR3nt: TGCGCCAGCACTCCACCCCTCCACTTT; CDR3aa: CASTPPLHF
j_gene: TRBJ1-5; d_gene: -; abundance: -; v_gene: TRBV6-5; CDR3nt: TGTGCCAGCGCCCCCCGCAGTAATAGCAATCAGCCCCAGCATTTT; CDR3aa: CASAPRSNSNQPQHF
j_gene: TRBJ2-7; d_gene: -; abundance: -; v_gene: TRBV27; CDR3nt: TGTGCCAGCAGTCCCCACGGGTCAGACTTCTACGAGCAGTACTTC; CDR3aa: CASSPHGSDFYEQYF
j_gene: TRBJ1-1; d_gene: -; abundance: -; v_gene: TRBV11-2; CDR3nt: TGTGCCAGCAGCTTAGAAGTCAGGGCGACCGGTGAAGCTTTCTTT; CDR3aa: CASSLEVRATGEAFF
j_gene: TRBJ2-5; d_gene: TRBD2; abundance: -; v_gene: TRBV6-5; CDR3nt: TGTGCCAGCAGTCCTACTAGCGGGGGGAGGGAGACCCAGTACTTC; CDR3aa: CASSPTSGGRETQYF
j_gene: TRBJ2-7; d_gene: TRBD1; abundance: once; v_gene: TRBV7-9; CDR3nt: TGTGCCAGCAGCTTTACAGGGGGCGCCACCTACGAGCAGTACTTC; CDR3aa: CASSFTGGATYEQYF
j_gene: TRBJ1-1; d_gene: TRBD1; abundance: once; v_gene: TRBV2; CDR3nt: TGTGCCAGCAGCCAGGGGGGATCGGACACTGAAGCTTTCTTT; CDR3aa: CASSQGGSDTEAFF
j_gene: TRBJ2-6; d_gene: -; abundance: -; v_gene: TRBV9; CDR3nt: TGTGCCAGCAGCGACAGAAAAACCTCCCCTGGGGCCAACGTCCTGACTTTC; CDR3aa: CASSDRKTSPGANVLTF
j_gene: TRBJ2-2; d_gene: -; abundance: -; v_gene: TRBV6-5; CDR3nt: TGTGCCAGCAGCCACTCTCCGGGGGCCGGGGAGCTGTTTTTT; CDR3aa: CASSHSPGAGELFF
j_gene: TRBJ2-5; d_gene: -; abundance: -; v_gene: TRBV5-1; CDR3nt: TGCGCCAGCAGCTTGGTCGGGGGGCTGCAAGAGACCCAGTACTTC; CDR3aa: CASSLVGGLQETQYF
j_gene: TRBJ2-1; d_gene: -; abundance: -; v_gene: TRBV2; CDR3nt: TGTGCCAGACGGGAGCTCGGAAACAATGAGCAGTTCTTC; CDR3aa: CARRELGNNEQFF
j_gene: TRBJ2-7; d_gene: TRBD1; abundance: -; v_gene: TRBV5-1; CDR3nt: TGCGCCAGCAGCTGGGACAGGGAGGGGTACGAGCAGTACTTC; CDR3aa: CASSWDREGYEQYF